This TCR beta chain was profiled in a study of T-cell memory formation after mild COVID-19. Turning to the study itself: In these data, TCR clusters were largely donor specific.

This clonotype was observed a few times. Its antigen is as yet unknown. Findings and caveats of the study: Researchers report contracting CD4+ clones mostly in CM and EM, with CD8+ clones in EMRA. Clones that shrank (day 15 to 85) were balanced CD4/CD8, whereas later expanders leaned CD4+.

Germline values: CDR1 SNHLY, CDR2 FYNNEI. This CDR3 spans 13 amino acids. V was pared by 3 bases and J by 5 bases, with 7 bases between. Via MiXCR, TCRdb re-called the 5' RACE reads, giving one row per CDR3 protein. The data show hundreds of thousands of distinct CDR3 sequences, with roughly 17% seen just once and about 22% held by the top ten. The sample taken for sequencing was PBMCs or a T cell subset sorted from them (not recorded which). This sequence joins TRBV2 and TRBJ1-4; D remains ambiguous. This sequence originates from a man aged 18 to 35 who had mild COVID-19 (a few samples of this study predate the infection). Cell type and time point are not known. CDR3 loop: CASSEVPNEKLFF. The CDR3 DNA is TGTGCCAGCAGTGAGGTTCCGAATGAAAAACTGTTTTTT.